The rows below give T cell receptor beta chains drawn from one sample of a study of beta chain features in type 1 diabetes. Clones were read by immunoSEQ multiplex PCR, and TCRdb kept only the in-frame ones, dropping some. Here the sample spans around 690,000 clones, around 12% being singletons. Sequenced material: naive CD4+ T cells from blood. These receptors came from a man aged 30 to 39 with type 1 diabetes. Both conserved end residues are part of each CDR3. Each record gives: V gene, J gene, clone size, D gene, CDR3 protein, CDR3 DNA. D genes are given only for firm matches. A clone size is listed for some rows: how often the clone was seen (once, few, many), or a class if it is expanded.

V: TRBV7-9; J: TRBJ2-7; size: -; D: TRBD2; CDR3: CASSWEGLNYEQYF; DNA: TGTGCCAGCAGCTGGGAGGGTCTCAACTACGAGCAGTACTTC
V: TRBV4-3; J: TRBJ2-7; size: few; D: TRBD2; CDR3: CASSQDRSSGGASYEQYF; DNA: TGCGCCAGCAGCCAAGATCGGAGTAGCGGGGGGGCCTCCTACGAGCAGTACTTC
V: TRBV9; J: TRBJ1-2; size: -; D: -; CDR3: CASSQTSSPNYGYTF; DNA: TGTGCCAGCAGCCAAACATCATCCCCCAACTATGGCTACACCTTC
V: TRBV30; J: TRBJ2-6; size: few; D: -; CDR3: CAWRTPSGANVLTF; DNA: TGTGCCTGGAGAACTCCCTCTGGGGCCAACGTCCTGACTTTC
V: TRBV27; J: TRBJ2-1; size: few; D: -; CDR3: CASSPRIGEQFF; DNA: TGTGCCAGCAGTCCCAGAATCGGTGAGCAGTTCTTC
V: TRBV7-2; J: TRBJ1-4; size: few; D: -; CDR3: CASRPASREKLFF; DNA: TGTGCCAGCAGGCCAGCTTCTCGGGAAAAACTGTTTTTT
V: TRBV6-1; J: TRBJ2-1; size: -; D: -; CDR3: CASSFAGLNEQFF; DNA: TGTGCCAGCAGTTTTGCAGGGCTCAATGAGCAGTTCTTC
V: TRBV25-1; J: TRBJ1-1; size: few; D: -; CDR3: CASSRNTEAFF; DNA: TGTGCCAGCAGTCGGAACACTGAAGCTTTCTTT
V: TRBV5-1; J: TRBJ2-5; size: -; D: TRBD1; CDR3: CASSFGQGAETQYF; DNA: TGCGCCAGCAGCTTTGGACAGGGGGCCGAGACCCAGTACTTC
V: TRBV12-5; J: TRBJ1-6; size: few; D: -; CDR3: CASGFEYNSPLHF; DNA: TGTGCTAGTGGTTTTGAGTATAATTCACCCCTCCACTTT
V: TRBV5-1; J: TRBJ1-2; size: few; D: -; CDR3: CASSLGDNQVHTF; DNA: TGCGCCAGCAGCTTAGGGGACAACCAAGTTCACACCTTC
V: TRBV29-1; J: TRBJ2-5; size: few; D: -; CDR3: CSGTRGETQYF; DNA: TGCAGCGGCACACGGGGGGAGACCCAGTACTTC
V: TRBV27; J: TRBJ1-2; size: -; D: -; CDR3: CASSLASGGMGYGYTF; DNA: TGTGCCAGCAGTTTAGCCTCGGGGGGAATGGGCTATGGCTACACCTTC
V: TRBV6-5; J: TRBJ2-4; size: -; D: TRBD1; CDR3: CASSDRGVKNIQYF; DNA: TGTGCCAGCAGTGACAGGGGAGTCAAAAACATTCAGTACTTC
V: TRBV7-2; J: TRBJ2-7; size: few; D: TRBD2; CDR3: CASSSPQLAGSPGEQYF; DNA: TGTGCCAGCAGCTCCCCTCAACTAGCGGGGAGTCCGGGGGAGCAGTACTTC
V: TRBV7-9; J: TRBJ1-4; size: few; D: -; CDR3: CASSSTNEKLFF; DNA: TGTGCCAGCAGCTCAACTAATGAAAAACTGTTTTTT
V: TRBV5-6; J: TRBJ2-3; size: few; D: -; CDR3: CASSLSSTDTQYF; DNA: TGTGCCAGCAGCTTAAGTTCTACAGATACGCAGTATTTT
V: TRBV29-1; J: TRBJ1-1; size: -; D: -; CDR3: CSVSGRLESTEAFF; DNA: TGCAGCGTTTCGGGGAGGTTGGAGAGCACTGAAGCTTTCTTT
V: TRBV7-8; J: TRBJ2-7; size: -; D: -; CDR3: CASSLAHSSYEQYF; DNA: TGTGCCAGCAGCTTAGCGCACAGCTCCTACGAGCAGTACTTC
V: TRBV27; J: TRBJ2-1; size: few; D: -; CDR3: CASTKGGSSYNEQFF; DNA: TGTGCCAGCACTAAGGGGGGGAGCTCCTACAATGAGCAGTTCTTC
V: TRBV7-2; J: TRBJ2-5; size: -; D: -; CDR3: CASSSAGWQETQYF; DNA: TGTGCCAGCAGCTCGGCAGGTTGGCAAGAGACCCAGTACTTC
V: TRBV10-3; J: TRBJ2-5; size: -; D: TRBD2; CDR3: CAISEGTSHTGQETQYF; DNA: TGTGCCATCAGTGAGGGGACTAGTCATACGGGTCAAGAGACCCAGTACTTC
V: TRBV7-2; J: TRBJ2-7; size: few; D: -; CDR3: CASKISGTTAYEQYF; DNA: TGTGCCAGCAAAATTTCAGGGACCACTGCCTACGAGCAGTACTTC
V: TRBV7-2; J: TRBJ2-7; size: few; D: -; CDR3: CASSFPEQRHEQYF; DNA: TGTGCCAGCAGCTTTCCCGAGCAGCGCCACGAGCAGTACTTC
V: TRBV7-2; J: TRBJ2-3; size: -; D: TRBD2; CDR3: CASSLLAGGTDTQYF; DNA: TGTGCCAGCAGTTTGCTAGCGGGGGGGACAGATACGCAGTATTTT
V: TRBV18; J: TRBJ2-1; size: -; D: TRBD2; CDR3: CASSPGTRFYNEQFF; DNA: TGTGCCAGCTCACCAGGGACTAGATTCTACAATGAGCAGTTCTTC
V: TRBV30; J: TRBJ1-2; size: -; D: -; CDR3: CAGLPGGAWYGYTF; DNA: TGTGCCGGCCTCCCGGGGGGCGCGTGGTATGGCTACACCTTC
V: TRBV28; J: TRBJ1-2; size: few; D: TRBD1; CDR3: CASSAHGTGYGYTF; DNA: TGTGCCAGCAGTGCTCACGGGACAGGCTATGGCTACACCTTC
V: TRBV30; J: TRBJ1-2; size: -; D: TRBD1; CDR3: CAWSSPGQGSYGYTF; DNA: TGTGCCTGGAGTTCACCGGGACAGGGCTCTTATGGCTACACCTTC
V: TRBV5-1; J: TRBJ2-3; size: -; D: -; CDR3: CASSLDGSSTDTQYF; DNA: TGCGCCAGCAGCTTGGATGGGTCGAGTACAGATACGCAGTATTTT
V: TRBV10-3; J: TRBJ2-5; size: -; D: -; CDR3: CAIRVAGEETQYF; DNA: TGTGCCATCAGGGTGGCAGGGGAAGAGACCCAGTACTTC
V: TRBV5-6; J: TRBJ2-1; size: -; D: -; CDR3: CASSLLGDEQFF; DNA: TGTGCCAGCAGCCTCCTGGGGGATGAGCAGTTCTTC
V: TRBV4-3; J: TRBJ1-2; size: few; D: -; CDR3: CASSQEWRADYGYTF; DNA: TGCGCCAGCAGCCAAGAGTGGAGGGCGGACTATGGCTACACCTTC
V: TRBV4-2; J: TRBJ1-5; size: -; D: -; CDR3: CASSQEGRGREQPQHF; DNA: TGTGCCAGCAGCCAAGAAGGCAGGGGCAGGGAGCAGCCCCAGCATTTT
V: TRBV4-2; J: TRBJ2-1; size: few; D: TRBD2; CDR3: CASSQNVLAGAPYNEQFF; DNA: TGTGCCAGCAGCCAAAACGTACTAGCGGGGGCCCCCTACAATGAGCAGTTCTTC
V: TRBV14; J: TRBJ2-5; size: -; D: TRBD1; CDR3: CASTQGAYETQYF; DNA: TGTGCCAGCACCCAGGGGGCCTATGAGACCCAGTACTTC
V: TRBV30; J: TRBJ1-6; size: few; D: -; CDR3: CAWTYLHGQDNSPLHF; DNA: TGTGCCTGGACTTACCTCCATGGGCAGGATAATTCACCCCTCCACTTT
V: TRBV9; J: TRBJ2-2; size: -; D: -; CDR3: CASSVRYTGELFF; DNA: TGTGCCAGCAGCGTCAGATACACCGGGGAGCTGTTTTTT
V: TRBV14; J: TRBJ1-2; size: few; D: TRBD1; CDR3: CASSQVGTGIYGYTF; DNA: TGTGCCAGCAGCCAAGTTGGGACAGGGATCTATGGCTACACCTTC
V: TRBV30; J: TRBJ2-3; size: few; D: -; CDR3: CAWSVSDTQYF; DNA: TGTGCCTGGAGTGTATCCGATACGCAGTATTTT
V: TRBV29-1; J: TRBJ1-3; size: many; D: -; CDR3: CSVVSPSGNTIYF; DNA: TGCAGCGTTGTGTCCCCCTCTGGAAACACCATATATTTT
V: TRBV5-1; J: TRBJ1-1; size: -; D: -; CDR3: CASSLGGDTEAFF; DNA: TGCGCCAGCAGCCTGGGTGGGGACACTGAAGCTTTCTTT
V: TRBV7-6; J: TRBJ2-5; size: -; D: TRBD1; CDR3: CASSLVAFGTAPPGTQYF; DNA: TGTGCCAGCAGCTTAGTCGCCTTCGGGACAGCGCCCCCGGGGACCCAGTACTTC
V: TRBV7-3; J: TRBJ2-5; size: few; D: -; CDR3: CASSPPGLQETQYF; DNA: TGTGCCAGCAGCCCCCCGGGGCTTCAAGAGACCCAGTACTTC
V: TRBV5-1; J: TRBJ1-4; size: few; D: TRBD1; CDR3: CASRGQGQANEKLFF; DNA: TGCGCCAGCAGGGGTCAGGGACAGGCTAATGAAAAACTGTTTTTT
V: TRBV9; J: TRBJ2-3; size: few; D: -; CDR3: CASSVEIRTDTQYF; DNA: TGTGCCAGCAGCGTAGAGATCCGCACAGATACGCAGTATTTT
V: TRBV5-1; J: TRBJ1-4; size: -; D: TRBD1; CDR3: CASSFNRGAYEKLFF; DNA: TGCGCCAGCAGCTTCAACAGGGGGGCATACGAAAAACTGTTTTTT
V: TRBV27; J: TRBJ2-5; size: few; D: -; CDR3: CASSSLQGLETQYF; DNA: TGTGCCAGCAGTTCGTTGCAGGGCCTGGAGACCCAGTACTTC
V: TRBV4-3; J: TRBJ2-7; size: -; D: TRBD1; CDR3: CASSQAAGTASYEQYF; DNA: TGCGCCAGCAGCCAGGCAGCCGGGACAGCCTCCTACGAGCAGTACTTC
V: TRBV19; J: TRBJ2-1; size: -; D: -; CDR3: CASSIRGTEYNEQFF; DNA: TGTGCCAGTAGTATTCGCGGGACAGAATACAATGAGCAGTTCTTC